The 7 T cell receptor beta chains presented below share a single source sample, sequenced in a study of blood T cell repertoires in COVID-19 (dated by TCRdb to 2018 to 2021). Library method: the immunoSEQ multiplex PCR assay. The table comes from immuneACCESS by way of TCRdb, which keeps in-frame sequences with V and J called. Part of the clones is missing from these tables; in studies checked, under half for an unresolved V gene and the rest for unknown reasons. The sample table records 250,000 to 300,000 clones; approximately 88% of these occur just once. 0.94% of the sample is held by the ten biggest clonotypes. The specimen sequenced was peripheral blood. Receptors originate from a woman in her thirties or forties who had recovered from COVID-19.

The V and J genes are TRBV29-1 and TRBJ1-1, with a weak D call TRBD1 (6 bases). The CDR3 is 13 residues long. Germline CDR1 is SQVTM and CDR2 is ANQGSEA. Deletions cut 8 bases from V and 4 bases from J, with 17 bases between. The chain's CDR3 is CSSTQGRGTEAFF. The CDR3 nucleotides are TGCAGCTCGACCCAGGGGCGAGGCACTGAAGCTTTCTTT.

This chain joins TRBV11-3 and TRBJ2-3, with unresolved D. Germline V gene data show CDR1 as SGHNT and CDR2 as YENEEA. The CDR3 loop spans 15 amino acids. Trimming took 5 bases from V and 0 from J, leaving 12 bases between them. For the CDR3, the DNA is TGTGCCAGCAGCAGACTCGTGACTAGCACAGATACGCAGTATTTT. Its translation is CASSRLVTSTDTQYF.

The chain combines TRBV28 with TRBJ1-1; TRBD1 aligns across 9 bases. CDR1 MDHEN and CDR2 SYDVKM come from the germline V gene. The CDR3 runs to 14 residues. The V segment lost 6 bases and the J segment 1 base; nucleotides outside the gene matches: 3. The CDR3 DNA reads as TGTGCCAGCAGGGTGGGACAGGGGAACACTGAAGCTTTCTTT. It specifies CASRVGQGNTEAFF. The full variable domain, completed using reference TRBV28 and TRBJ1-1, is DVKVTQSSRYLVKRTGEKVFLECVQDMDHENMFWYRQDPGLGLRLIYFSYDVKMKEKGDIPEGYSVSREKKERFSLILESASTNQTSMYLCASRVGQGNTEAFFGQGTRLTVV.

This rearrangement joins TRBV4-2 to TRBJ1-4; D possibly corresponds to TRBD1 (5 bases). The V end was cut by 1 base, the J end by 7 bases, with 19 bases between. The CDR3 sequence is 17 residues long. Germline values: CDR1 LGHNA, CDR2 YNFKEQ. CDR3 bases: TGTGCCAGCAGCCAAGTCGGGCCGGGGGGGGTCAGTGAAAAACTGTTTTTT. Translating gives CASSQVGPGGVSEKLFF.

The chain couples TRBV7-9 to TRBJ1-2; D not certain. CDR3 length: 15 amino acids. The germline CDR1 and CDR2 sequences are SEHNR and FQNEAQ (reference sequence). V gave up 4 bases and J gave up 5 bases, with 17 bases separating them. The CDR3 coding sequence is TGTGCCAGCAGCTCGGCGCAGGTCCTTGAGTATGGCTACACCTTC. It encodes CASSSAQVLEYGYTF.

The chain recombines TRBV7-2 with TRBJ2-3; 8 bases match TRBD1. CDR1 is SGHTA, CDR2 FQGNSA, per germline. The CDR3 is 14 amino acids. V gave up 4 bases and J gave up 6 bases; unmatched junction bases: 6. This CDR3 reads CASSSRTGPDTQYF. The DNA of the CDR3 is TGTGCCAGCAGCTCGCGGACAGGGCCCGATACGCAGTATTTT.

This chain joins TRBV18 and TRBJ2-7; 7 nucleotides line up with TRBD2. The CDR3 covers 15 residues. V was clipped by 2 bases and J by 4 bases; unmatched bases: 8. Germline loops: CDR1 KGHSH, CDR2 LQKENI. The chain's CDR3 is CASSPAGGNAYEQYF. DNA for the CDR3: TGTGCCAGCTCACCAGCCGGGGGGAACGCATACGAGCAGTACTTC.